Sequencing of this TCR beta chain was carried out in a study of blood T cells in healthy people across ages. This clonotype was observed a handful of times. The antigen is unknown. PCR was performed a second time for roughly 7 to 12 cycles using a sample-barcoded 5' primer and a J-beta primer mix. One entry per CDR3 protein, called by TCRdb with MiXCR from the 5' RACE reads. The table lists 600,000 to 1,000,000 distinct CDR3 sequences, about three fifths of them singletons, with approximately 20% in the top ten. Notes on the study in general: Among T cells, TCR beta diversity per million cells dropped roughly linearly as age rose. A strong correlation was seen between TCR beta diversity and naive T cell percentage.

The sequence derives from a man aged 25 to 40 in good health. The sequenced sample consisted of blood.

CDR3 sequence reads: CASSRTMNTEAFF. DNA for the CDR3: TGTGCCAGCAGTAGAACTATGAACACTGAAGCTTTCTTT. The chain couples TRBV27 to TRBJ1-1; D gene ambiguous. V was clipped by 5 bases and J by 0 bases, with 7 bases between them. This CDR3 contains 13 residues. CDR1 is MNHEY and CDR2 is SMNVEV in the germline V gene (reference sequence).